This section outlines one T cell receptor (beta chain) sequence together with its context. Its antigen is still unknown. TCRdb called the 5' RACE reads again in MiXCR, with one record for every CDR3 protein. The sample yields tens of thousands of distinct CDR3 sequences, about 22% seen once. There are 15 residues in the CDR3. Trimming removed 3 bases from V and 4 bases from J, with 17 bases in between. Per the germline V gene, CDR1 is SGDLS and CDR2 is YYNGEE. Points from the study as a whole: Larger-cohort validation covered only one TCR beta V-J rearrangement.

This TCR was sampled from a female donor with breast cancer. This chain connects TRBV9 to TRBJ2-7, with a tentative D call TRBD1 (6 bases). Source material: memory CD4+ T cells sorted from a lymph node. Subset of the sample: memory CD4+ T cells, CD4+CD45RO+CD25-. The CDR3 sequence: CASSADIQGLYEQYF. The DNA of the CDR3 is TGTGCCAGCAGCGCCGACATACAGGGTCTTTACGAGCAGTACTTC.